This T cell receptor beta chain was sequenced in a study of OX40 agonist ivuxolimab in advanced cancers. The data were produced by immunoSEQ multiplex PCR, yet TCRdb's version contains in-frame clones alone and is incomplete. Among fewer than 55,000 clones listed, roughly 80% were seen once. The V gene's germline CDR1 is SQVTM and CDR2 ANQGSEA. With 1 base removed from V and 7 bases from J, the gap between germline ends came to 8 bases. The CDR3 has 11 residues. Sequenced here: CD4+ or CD8+ T cells sorted from blood, sampled in a trial of the OX40 agonist ivuxolimab. The sequence was collected from an adult with an advanced solid tumor such as melanoma, head and neck, liver or kidney cancer. The chain is built from TRBV29-1 and TRBJ2-7, with unresolved D. This chain's CDR3 is CSVEGDSEQYF. The CDR3 DNA sequence: TGCAGCGTTGAAGGCGACTCTGAGCAGTACTTC.